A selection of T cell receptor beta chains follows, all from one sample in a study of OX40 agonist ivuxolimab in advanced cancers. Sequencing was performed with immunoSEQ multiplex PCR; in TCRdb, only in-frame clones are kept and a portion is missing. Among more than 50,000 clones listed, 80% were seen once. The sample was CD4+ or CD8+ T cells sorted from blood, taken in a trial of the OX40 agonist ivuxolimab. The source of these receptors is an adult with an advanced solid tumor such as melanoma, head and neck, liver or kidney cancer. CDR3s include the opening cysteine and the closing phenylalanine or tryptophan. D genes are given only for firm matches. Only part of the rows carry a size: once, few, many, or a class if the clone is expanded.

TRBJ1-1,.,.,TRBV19,CASSIHSEAFF,TGTGCCAGTAGTATCCACAGTGAAGCTTTCTTT
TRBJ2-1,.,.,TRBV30,CAWSYGWAYEQFF,TGTGCCTGGAGTTACGGCTGGGCGTATGAGCAGTTCTTC
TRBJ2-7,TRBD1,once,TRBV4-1,CASSQGDRGIRYEQYF,TGCGCCAGCAGCCAAGGCGACAGGGGGATTCGCTACGAGCAGTACTTC
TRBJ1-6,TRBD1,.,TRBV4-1,CASSRPDRQRNSPLHF,TGCGCCAGCAGCCGACCGGACAGGCAGCGCAATTCACCCCTCCACTTT
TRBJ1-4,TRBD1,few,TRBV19,CASSPAGGEKLFF,TGTGCCAGTAGTCCCGCAGGGGGAGAAAAACTGTTTTTT
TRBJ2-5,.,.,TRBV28,CASSLWQGGKETQYF,TGTGCCAGCAGTTTATGGCAGGGCGGGAAAGAGACCCAGTACTTC
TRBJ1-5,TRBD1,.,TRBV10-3,CASSYRAGGNQPQHF,TGTGCCAGCAGTTATCGGGCAGGGGGAAATCAGCCCCAGCATTTT
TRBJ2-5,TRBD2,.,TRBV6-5,CASSQREGGETQYF,TGTGCCAGCAGTCAGCGGGAGGGCGGGGAGACCCAGTACTTC
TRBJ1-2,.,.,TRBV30,CAWSVRGAGSLF,TGTGCCTGGAGTGTAAGGGGGGCAGGTTCCCTCTTC
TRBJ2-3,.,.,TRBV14,CASSHTDTQYF,TGTGCCAGCAGCCACACAGATACGCAGTATTTT
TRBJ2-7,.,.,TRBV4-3,CASSQDMNRPYEQYF,TGCGCCAGCAGCCAAGACATGAACCGTCCCTACGAGCAGTACTTC
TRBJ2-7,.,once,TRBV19,CASRLGTTSYEQYF,TGTGCCAGTAGGCTGGGGACAACCTCCTACGAGCAGTACTTC
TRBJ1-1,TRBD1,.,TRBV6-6,CASSYPGTGVTEAFF,TGTGCCAGCAGTTACCCCGGGACAGGGGTGACTGAAGCTTTCTTT
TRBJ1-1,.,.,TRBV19,CASSIGGNRGWAEAFF,TGTGCCAGTAGTATTGGTGGGAATCGGGGCTGGGCTGAAGCTTTCTTT
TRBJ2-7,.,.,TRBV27,CAIASGESTYEQYF,TGTGCCATCGCGTCGGGGGAATCAACCTACGAGCAGTACTTC
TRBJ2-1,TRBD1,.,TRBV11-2,CASSLDRVVGTGRNEQFF,TGTGCCAGCAGCTTAGATCGGGTCGTAGGGACAGGGAGAAATGAGCAGTTCTTC
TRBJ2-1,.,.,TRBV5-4,CASSLGAADEVQFF,TGTGCCAGCAGTCTGGGAGCCGCCGATGAAGTGCAGTTCTTC
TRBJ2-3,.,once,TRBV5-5,CASSWAATIETDTQYF,TGTGCCAGCAGCTGGGCGGCTACCATCGAGACAGATACGCAGTATTTT
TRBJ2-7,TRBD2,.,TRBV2,CASSLLAGVPGEQYF,TGTGCCAGCAGTTTACTAGCGGGGGTGCCGGGCGAGCAGTACTTC
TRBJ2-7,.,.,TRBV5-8,CASSLTGIHEQYF,TGTGCCAGCAGCCTAACAGGGATTCACGAGCAGTACTTC
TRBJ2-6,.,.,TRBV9,CASSVGRAASGANVLTF,TGTGCCAGCAGCGTTGGCAGGGCGGCTAGTGGGGCCAACGTCCTGACTTTC
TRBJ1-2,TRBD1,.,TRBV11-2,CASSPGQPIGYTF,TGTGCCAGCAGCCCGGGACAGCCGATCGGCTACACCTTC
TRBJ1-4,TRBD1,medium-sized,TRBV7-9,CASSFGDRVGEKLFF,TGTGCCAGCAGCTTCGGGGACAGGGTGGGTGAAAAACTGTTTTTT
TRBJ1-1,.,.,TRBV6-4,CASSDEGGTEAFF,TGTGCCAGCAGTGACGAAGGGGGCACTGAAGCTTTCTTT
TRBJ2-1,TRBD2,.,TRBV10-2,CASSPGLAGDNEQFF,TGCGCCAGCAGTCCGGGACTAGCGGGAGACAATGAGCAGTTCTTC
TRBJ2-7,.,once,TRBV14,CASSREGGEQYF,TGTGCCAGCAGCCGCGAAGGGGGCGAGCAGTACTTC
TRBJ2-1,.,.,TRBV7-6,CASSLSHSRYNEQFF,TGTGCCAGCAGCTTATCGCACAGTAGGTACAATGAGCAGTTCTTC
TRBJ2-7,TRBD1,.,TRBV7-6,CASSLARGQGNHEQYF,TGTGCCAGCAGCTTAGCTAGAGGACAGGGTAACCACGAGCAGTACTTC
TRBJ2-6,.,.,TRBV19,CASSMPRLSDSGANVLTF,TGTGCCAGTAGTATGCCAAGGCTATCCGACTCTGGGGCCAACGTCCTGACTTTC
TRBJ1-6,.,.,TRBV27,CASSSTGPGASSPLHF,TGTGCCAGCAGTTCCACAGGCCCTGGGGCCAGTTCACCCCTCCACTTT
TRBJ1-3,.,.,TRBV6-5,CASSRGQGNTIYF,TGTGCCAGCAGTCGAGGACAGGGAAACACCATATATTTT
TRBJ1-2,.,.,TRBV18,CASSPPAPTNYGYTF,TGTGCCAGCTCACCACCAGCCCCTACTAACTATGGCTACACCTTC
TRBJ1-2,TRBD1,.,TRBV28,CASSRYQGARGYTF,TGTGCCAGCAGCCGCTATCAGGGGGCACGGGGCTACACCTTC
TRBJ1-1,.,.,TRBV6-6,CASSQFRGTEAFF,TGTGCCAGCAGTCAGTTTCGGGGCACTGAAGCTTTCTTT
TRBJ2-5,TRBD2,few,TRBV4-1,CASSSSGTSGRRVQETQYF,TGCGCCAGCAGCTCCTCCGGGACTAGCGGGAGGAGGGTTCAAGAGACCCAGTACTTC
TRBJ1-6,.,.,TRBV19,CATQEESSYNSPLHF,TGTGCCACTCAAGAGGAGAGCTCCTATAATTCACCCCTCCACTTT
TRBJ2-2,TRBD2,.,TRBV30,CAYTGGNTGELFF,TGTGCCTACACGGGAGGGAACACCGGGGAGCTGTTTTTT
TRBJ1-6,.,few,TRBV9,CASSGTDLSSYNSPLHF,TGTGCCAGCAGCGGGACAGATTTAAGCTCCTATAATTCACCCCTCCACTTT
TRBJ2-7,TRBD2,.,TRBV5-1,CASSSPGLAVYEQYF,TGCGCCAGCAGCTCCCCGGGACTAGCGGTCTACGAGCAGTACTTC
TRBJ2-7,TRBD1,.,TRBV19,CASSWGTGEQYF,TGTGCCAGTAGTTGGGGGACAGGCGAGCAGTACTTC
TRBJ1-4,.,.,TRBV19,CATSDSHYEKLFF,TGTGCCACCTCTGACAGTCACTATGAAAAACTGTTTTTT
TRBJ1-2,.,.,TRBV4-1,CASSQERQALRYGYTF,TGCGCCAGCAGCCAAGAGAGACAGGCGCTTCGCTATGGCTACACCTTC
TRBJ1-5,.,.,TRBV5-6,CASSFRRSLNQPQHF,TGTGCCAGCAGCTTCCGCCGCAGCCTCAATCAGCCCCAGCATTTT
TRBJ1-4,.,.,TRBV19,CASSPLGGADEKLFF,TGTGCCAGTAGTCCCTTGGGGGGCGCGGACGAAAAACTGTTTTTT
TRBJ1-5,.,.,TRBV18,CASSPGEGQPQHF,TGTGCCAGCTCACCGGGAGAGGGGCAGCCCCAGCATTTT
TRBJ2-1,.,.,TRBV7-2,CASSFNRESYNEQFF,TGTGCCAGCAGCTTCAACAGGGAATCCTACAATGAGCAGTTCTTC
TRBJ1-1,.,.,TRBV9,CASSGMNTEAFF,TGTGCCAGCAGCGGGATGAACACTGAAGCTTTCTTT
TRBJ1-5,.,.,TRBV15,CATSRGGSNQPQHF,TGTGCCACCAGCAGAGGGGGGAGCAATCAGCCCCAGCATTTT
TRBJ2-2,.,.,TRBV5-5,CASSPPRLPNTGELFF,TGTGCCAGCAGCCCGCCTCGACTACCGAACACCGGGGAGCTGTTTTTT
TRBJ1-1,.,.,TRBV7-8,CASTRGGRNTEAFF,TGTGCCAGCACCCGAGGGGGGAGGAACACTGAAGCTTTCTTT
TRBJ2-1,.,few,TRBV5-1,CASSLHNEQFF,TGCGCCAGCAGCTTGCACAATGAGCAGTTCTTC
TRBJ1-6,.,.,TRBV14,CASSLWDTDNSPLHF,TGTGCCAGCAGCCTATGGGACACCGATAATTCACCCCTCCACTTT
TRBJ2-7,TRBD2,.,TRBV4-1,CASSHPEAGLAGALTSYEQYF,TGCGCCAGCAGCCACCCGGAGGCCGGACTAGCGGGGGCGCTAACCTCCTACGAGCAGTACTTC
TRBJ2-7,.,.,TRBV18,CASSPRAGGAYEQYF,TGTGCCAGCTCACCTCGGGCAGGGGGGGCCTACGAGCAGTACTTC
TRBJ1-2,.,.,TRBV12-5,CASGLIDFNYGYTF,TGTGCTAGTGGTTTGATCGATTTTAACTATGGCTACACCTTC
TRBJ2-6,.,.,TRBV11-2,CASTPRRGDSAGANVLTF,TGTGCCAGCACCCCCAGGAGGGGTGACTCAGCTGGGGCCAACGTCCTGACTTTC
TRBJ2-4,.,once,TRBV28,CASSAPGAKNIQYF,TGTGCCAGCAGTGCCCCCGGGGCCAAAAACATTCAGTACTTC
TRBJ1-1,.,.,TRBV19,CASSILVDTEAFF,TGTGCCAGTAGTATCCTGGTTGACACTGAAGCTTTCTTT
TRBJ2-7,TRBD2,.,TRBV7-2,CASSRLAGALYEQYF,TGTGCCAGCAGTAGACTAGCGGGGGCGTTATACGAGCAGTACTTC